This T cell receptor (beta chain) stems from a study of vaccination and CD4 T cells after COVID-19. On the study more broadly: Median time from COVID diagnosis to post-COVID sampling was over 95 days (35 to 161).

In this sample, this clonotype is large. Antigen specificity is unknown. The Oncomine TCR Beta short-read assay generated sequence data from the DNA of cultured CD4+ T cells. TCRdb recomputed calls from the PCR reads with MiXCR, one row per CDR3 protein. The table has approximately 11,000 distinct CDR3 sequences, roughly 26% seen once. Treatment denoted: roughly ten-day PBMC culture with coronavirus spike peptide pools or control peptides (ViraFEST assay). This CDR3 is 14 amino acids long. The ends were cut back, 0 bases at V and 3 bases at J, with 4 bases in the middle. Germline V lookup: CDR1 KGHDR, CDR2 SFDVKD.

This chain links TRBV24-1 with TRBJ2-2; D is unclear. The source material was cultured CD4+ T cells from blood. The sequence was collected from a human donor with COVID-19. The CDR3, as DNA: TGTGCCACCAGTGATTTGTATGACACCGGGGAGCTGTTTTTT. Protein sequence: CATSDLYDTGELFF.